This passage covers 7 T cell receptor beta chains from one sample sequenced in a study of cytomegalovirus exposure and HLA in healthy donors. The PCR was carried out with 60 Vbeta primers and 13 Jbeta primers. Profiling relied on immunoSEQ multiplex PCR, and the TCRdb table lists in-frame clones only, not all of them. The repertoire holds under 200,000 clones, with 76% as singletons. Sequenced: PBMCs. These receptor sequences come from a female donor in good health and CMV-seronegative.

This chain connects TRBV7-8 to TRBJ1-2; TRBD1 is a possible D gene (5 bases). This CDR3 has 14 amino acids. Trimming took off 2 bases at V and 3 bases at J, with 10 bases between the two ends. In germline, CDR1 is SGHVS, CDR2 FQNEAQ. The CDR3 here is CASSLLGQDYGYTF. The DNA for the CDR3 is TGTGCCAGCAGCTTATTGGGGCAAGACTATGGCTACACCTTC.

The J gene is TRBJ2-1, the V gene TRBV4-2; 11 bases align to TRBD2. V lost 4 bases, J lost 8 bases, and 10 bases stayed unmatched. From germline, CDR1 is LGHNA and CDR2 YNFKEQ. The CDR3 is 16 residues long. This CDR3 is CASSPTTSGSFDEQFF. The CDR3 bases are TGTGCCAGCAGCCCCACAACTAGCGGGAGCTTCGATGAGCAGTTCTTC.

J is TRBJ2-4 and V is TRBV7-2, with 7 bases that match TRBD2. CDR1 SGHTA and CDR2 FQGNSA come from the germline V gene. The CDR3 runs to 15 residues. V dropped 5 bases and J dropped 8; count of bases not matched to a gene: 12. CDR3 sequence: CASSPQGAGRDIQYF. The DNA of the CDR3 is TGTGCCAGCAGCCCCCAAGGAGCGGGACGAGACATTCAGTACTTC. Combining the CDR3 with reference TRBV7-2 and TRBJ2-4 gives the whole variable domain GAGVSQSPSNKVTEKGKDVELRCDPISGHTALYWYRQSLGQGLEFLIYFQGNSAPDKSGLPSDRFSAERTGGSVSTLTIQRTQQEDSAVYLCASSPQGAGRDIQYFGAGTRLSVL.

The V gene is TRBV9, the J gene TRBJ2-2, with a possible D match to TRBD2 (5 bases). V was shortened by 4 bases and J by 7 bases, with 14 bases between the two germline ends. CDR1 and CDR2 from the germline V gene are SGDLS and YYNGEE. CDR3 length equals 14 residues. DNA of the CDR3: TGTGCCAGCAGCTCCACACTAGTTGGCGGGGAGCTGTTTTTT. Translated, it gives CASSSTLVGGELFF.

The rearrangement uses TRBV28 and TRBJ1-1, with D uncertain. V dropped 5 bases and J dropped 2 bases, with 9 bases sitting between them. This CDR3 region has 13 residues. From germline, CDR1 is MDHEN and CDR2 SYDVKM. CDR3 DNA sequence: TGTGCCAGCAGTGCGCTCCCAAACACTGAAGCTTTCTTT. Encoded protein: CASSALPNTEAFF.

On this clone itself: The junction differs from germline at one of its ends, possibly a read error. The chain has TRBV20-1 and TRBJ2-4, with D unresolved. Germline V gene lookup returns CDR1 DFQATT and CDR2 SNEGSKA (reference sequence). This CDR3 has 11 residues. The CDR3 is CSAHRENSQYF. For the CDR3, the DNA is TGCAGTGCTCACAGAGAAAACAGTCAGTACTTC.

CDR3 region: CASSLVDSNYGYTF. In DNA, the CDR3 is TGTGCCAGCAGCTTAGTGGACAGCAACTATGGCTACACCTTC. The rearrangement joins TRBV7-9 to TRBJ1-2; tentatively, D is TRBD1 (6 bases). CDR1 is SEHNR and CDR2 is FQNEAQ in the germline V gene (reference sequence). This CDR3 has 14 amino acids. Trimming stripped 1 base from V and 2 bases from J, with 8 bases between.